The 5 T cell receptor beta chains in this list originate from one sample, sequenced in a study of blood T cell repertoires in COVID-19. The protocol was immunoSEQ multiplex PCR, while the TCRdb copy is restricted to in-frame clones and leaves out a portion. The sample carries fewer than 700,000 clones, approximately 88% recorded once. Input material: peripheral blood. Source of these receptors: a woman aged 45 to 65 with COVID-19, enrolled during active disease.

V usage is TRBV7-7 and J usage is TRBJ2-2, with D possibly matching TRBD1 (7 bases). Germline V CDR1 and CDR2: SSHAT, FNYEAQ (reference sequence). V gave up 5 bases and J gave up 4 bases, with 17 bases separating them. This CDR3 has 16 residues. CDR3 nucleotide sequence: TGTGCCAGCAGCCACCAGGCGGGACAGCCCACCGGGGAGCTGTTTTTT. Protein: CASSHQAGQPTGELFF.

This chain joins TRBV28 and TRBJ1-5; 7 bases are shared with TRBD1. After removal of 6 bases from V and 7 bases from J, the junction contained 12 bases not matched to a gene. CDR3 length: 15 residues. Germline V gives CDR1 MDHEN, CDR2 SYDVKM. DNA for the CDR3: TGTGCCAGCAGCTCCGACAGGGAACTAGGGCAGCCCCAGCATTTT. Translated, it gives CASSSDRELGQPQHF.

This clone was seen a handful of times. The chain has TRBV5-4 and TRBJ2-5, with TRBD2 identical over 7 bases. V was pared by 7 bases and J by 4 bases, with 10 bases of the junction left unmatched. The CDR3 loop spans 14 amino acids. The V gene's germline CDR1 is SGHNT and CDR2 YYREEE (reference sequence). CDR3 coding DNA: TGTGCCAGCGCTTGGGGGGGACTCCCAGAGACCCAGTACTTC. Encoded protein: CASAWGGLPETQYF.

The J gene is TRBJ2-1, the V gene TRBV7-7; 7 nucleotides match TRBD2. Germline V gene sequence: CDR1 SSHAT, CDR2 FNYEAQ (reference sequence). With 5 bases clipped from V and 0 bases from J, the junction kept 7 bases outside the gene matches. CDR3 length equals 16 residues. CDR3 in amino acids: CASSLKRGSSYNEQFF. CDR3 DNA sequence: TGTGCCAGCAGCCTAAAGCGGGGAAGCTCCTACAATGAGCAGTTCTTC.

The genes are TRBV30 and TRBJ1-2; no definite D call. The V end lost 0 bases, the J end lost 2 bases, and 7 bases lay between the germline ends. The CDR3 is 13 amino acids. Germline CDR1 and CDR2: GTSNPN and SVGIG (reference sequence). Here the CDR3 DNA reads TGTGCCTGGAGTGTAACCCGGAACTATGGCTACACCTTC. Its translation: CAWSVTRNYGYTF. Drawing the rest from reference TRBV30 and TRBJ1-2, the complete variable domain is SQTIHQWPATLVQPVGSPLSLECTVEGTSNPNLYWYRQAAGRGLQLLFYSVGIGQISSEVPQNLSASRPQDRQFILSSKKLLLSDSGFYLCAWSVTRNYGYTFGSGTRLTVV.